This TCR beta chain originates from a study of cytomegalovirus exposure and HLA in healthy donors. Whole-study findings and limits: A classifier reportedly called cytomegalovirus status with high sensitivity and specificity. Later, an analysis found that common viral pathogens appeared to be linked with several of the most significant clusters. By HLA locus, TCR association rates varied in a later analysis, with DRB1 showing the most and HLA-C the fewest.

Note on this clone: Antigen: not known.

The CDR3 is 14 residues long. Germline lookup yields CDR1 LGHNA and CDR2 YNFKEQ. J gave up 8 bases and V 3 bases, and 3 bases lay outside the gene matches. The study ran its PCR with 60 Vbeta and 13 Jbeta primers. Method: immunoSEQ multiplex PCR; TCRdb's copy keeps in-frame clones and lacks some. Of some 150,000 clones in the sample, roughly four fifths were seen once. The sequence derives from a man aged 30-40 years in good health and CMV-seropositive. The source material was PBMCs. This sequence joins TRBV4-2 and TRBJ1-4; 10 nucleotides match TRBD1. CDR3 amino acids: CASSQTGGREKLFF. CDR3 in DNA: TGTGCCAGCAGCCAGACAGGGGGCAGGGAAAAACTGTTTTTT.